Given below is one T cell receptor beta chain in context. The data stem from a study of control samples from healthy donors and cancer patients. Produced via immunoSEQ multiplex PCR; TCRdb's table is partial and in-frame only. The table shows 400,000 to 500,000 clones, with around 90% occurring only once. Germline V lookup: CDR1 SGHKS, CDR2 YYEKEE (reference sequence). V was shortened by 2 bases and J by 3 bases, with 11 bases between the two germline ends. CDR3 size: 14 residues. The receptor comes from a man between 40 and 49 years old with head and neck cancer. Sequences were obtained from PBMCs. The chain carries TRBV5-5 and TRBJ1-2, with TRBD1 as a possible D gene (5 bases). CDR3 in amino acids: CASSFIGEYYGYTF. CDR3 DNA sequence: TGTGCCAGCAGCTTTATAGGGGAGTACTATGGCTACACCTTC.